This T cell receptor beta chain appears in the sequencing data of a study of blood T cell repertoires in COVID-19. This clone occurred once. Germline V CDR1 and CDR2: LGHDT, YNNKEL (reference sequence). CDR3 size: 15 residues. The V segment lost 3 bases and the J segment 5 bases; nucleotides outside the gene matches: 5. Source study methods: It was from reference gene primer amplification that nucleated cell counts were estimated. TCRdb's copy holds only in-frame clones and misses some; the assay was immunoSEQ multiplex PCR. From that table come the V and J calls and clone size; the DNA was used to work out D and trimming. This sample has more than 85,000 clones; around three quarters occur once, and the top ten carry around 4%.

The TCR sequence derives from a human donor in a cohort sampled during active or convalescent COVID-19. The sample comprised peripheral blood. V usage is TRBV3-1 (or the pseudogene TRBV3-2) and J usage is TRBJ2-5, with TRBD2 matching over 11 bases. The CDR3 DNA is TGTGCCAGCAGCCACCGACTAGCGGGGCCGGAGACCCAGTACTTC. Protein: CASSHRLAGPETQYF.